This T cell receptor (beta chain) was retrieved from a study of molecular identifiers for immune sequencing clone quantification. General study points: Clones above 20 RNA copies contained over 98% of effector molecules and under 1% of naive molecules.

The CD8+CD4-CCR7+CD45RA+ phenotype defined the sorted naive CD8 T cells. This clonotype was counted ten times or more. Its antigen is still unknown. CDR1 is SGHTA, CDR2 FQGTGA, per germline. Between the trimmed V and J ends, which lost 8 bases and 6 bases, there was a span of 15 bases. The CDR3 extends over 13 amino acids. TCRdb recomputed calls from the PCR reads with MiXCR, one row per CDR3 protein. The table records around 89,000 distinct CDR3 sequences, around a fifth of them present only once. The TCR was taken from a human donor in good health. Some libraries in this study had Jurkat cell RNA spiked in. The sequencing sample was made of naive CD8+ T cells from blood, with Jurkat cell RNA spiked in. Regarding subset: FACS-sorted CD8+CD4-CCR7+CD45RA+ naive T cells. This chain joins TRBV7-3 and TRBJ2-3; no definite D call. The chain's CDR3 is CASGSHDGDTQYF. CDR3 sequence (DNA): TGTGCCAGCGGCTCACACGACGGGGATACGCAGTATTTT.